These T cell receptor beta chains were read from a single sample in a study of T cell responses to AZD1222 COVID-19 vaccine. Using immunoSEQ multiplex PCR, the repertoire was profiled, and TCRdb retains in-frame clones only, with some absent. The table records under 150,000 clones, roughly 80% of them present only once. This specimen was peripheral blood, taken on day 0 of MenACWY control vaccination. These receptors were obtained from an adult in good health. Both conserved end residues are part of each CDR3. The order of the fields is V gene, J gene, CDR3 protein.

V: TRBV5-1; J: TRBJ2-5; CDR3: CASRGLQETQYF
V: TRBV5-1; J: TRBJ2-3; CDR3: CASSLSSGPTDTQYF
V: TRBV24-1; J: TRBJ1-5; CDR3: CATSDSRSYQPQHF
V: TRBV5-6; J: TRBJ2-1; CDR3: CASSLRTSGNNEQFF
V: TRBV5-1; J: TRBJ2-1; CDR3: CASSVGLGYEQFF
V: TRBV6-5; J: TRBJ2-1; CDR3: CASRPDRLSYNEQFF
V: TRBV9; J: TRBJ2-5; CDR3: CASSVGGLAGASETQYF
V: TRBV28; J: TRBJ1-5; CDR3: CASNSGNDNQPQHF
V: TRBV7-6; J: TRBJ2-5; CDR3: CASSLAGYLGETQYF
V: TRBV10-1; J: TRBJ2-2; CDR3: CASSEFRAGENTGELFF
V: TRBV5-6; J: TRBJ2-7; CDR3: CASSLAQSGQPYSYEQYF
V: TRBV18; J: TRBJ1-4; CDR3: CASSSDRAYEKLFF
V: TRBV4-1; J: TRBJ2-7; CDR3: CASSHAPPGRGGGYEQYF
V: TRBV12-3/TRBV12-4; J: TRBJ1-5; CDR3: CASTGQGHQPQHF
V: TRBV7-2; J: TRBJ1-2; CDR3: CASSPRTGYGYTF
V: TRBV12-3/TRBV12-4; J: TRBJ1-2; CDR3: CAIRDTANYGYTF
V: TRBV9; J: TRBJ2-1; CDR3: CASSVVASGTSSYNEQFF
V: TRBV19; J: TRBJ2-7; CDR3: CASSMRGLAVSEQYF
V: TRBV4-1; J: TRBJ1-5; CDR3: CASSRETDRGWNQPQHF
V: TRBV4-1; J: TRBJ1-2; CDR3: CASSQFQGYGYTF
V: TRBV13; J: TRBJ1-1; CDR3: CASSPGSYTEAFF
V: TRBV7-6; J: TRBJ2-3; CDR3: CASSFLGGTTDTQYF
V: TRBV5-4; J: TRBJ1-1; CDR3: CASSLVANTEAFF
V: TRBV27; J: TRBJ2-5; CDR3: CASSRFGTSLMETQYF
V: TRBV3-1/TRBV3-2; J: TRBJ2-1; CDR3: CASSQARDNIATFF
V: TRBV5-6; J: TRBJ1-6; CDR3: CASSRGLSDSPLHF
V: TRBV5-1; J: TRBJ1-6; CDR3: CASSRDSSTLHF
V: TRBV12-5; J: TRBJ2-1; CDR3: CASGLEVTYNEQFF